What follows are 27 T cell receptor beta chains derived from one specimen sequenced in a study of human T cells and chemical hapten exposure. TCRdb reprocessed the RACE reads via MiXCR and lists one record per CDR3 protein. The sample has 140,000 or so distinct CDR3 sequences; over 9.5% are singletons. Time point defined: patch test 2, 6 weeks after DPC sensitization. Treatment meaning: therapeutic diphenylcyclopropenone sensitization with weekly scalp DPC. The specimen comprised whole blood, sampled in connection with sensitization to the hapten diphenylcyclopropenone (DPC). The receptors here all came from a woman aged 45-65 years with alopecia areata. Some clones in this sample may be carry-over from other donors' samples.

This clonotype appeared many times. V usage is TRBV27 and J usage is TRBJ1-1; D is uncertain. The CDR3 has 13 residues. CDR1 and CDR2 (germline): MNHEY, SMNVEV (reference sequence). V was shortened by 5 bases and J by 4 bases, with 11 bases between the two germline ends. The CDR3 here is CASSRTAATEAFF. The CDR3 DNA reads as TGTGCCAGCAGTCGGACGGCGGCCACTGAAGCTTTCTTT.

The chain has TRBV4-1 and TRBJ2-3; D is undetermined. Germline lookup yields CDR1 MGHRA and CDR2 YSYEKL. There are 16 residues in the CDR3. V lost 0 bases to trimming and J lost 2 bases, with 12 bases between them. CDR3 amino acids: CASSQEGPEYTDTQYF. The CDR3 nucleotides are TGCGCCAGCAGCCAAGAAGGACCCGAGTACACAGATACGCAGTATTTT.

This clonotype was picked up many times. The chain is built from TRBV20-1 and TRBJ2-3, with D tentatively TRBD2 (5 bases). With 1 base removed from V and 10 bases from J, the gap between germline ends came to 9 bases. In germline, CDR1 is DFQATT, CDR2 SNEGSKA (reference sequence). The CDR3 contains 11 residues. CDR3 region: CSARGGGAQYF. DNA of the CDR3: TGCAGTGCTAGAGGAGGAGGCGCGCAGTATTTT.

The sample holds a few counts of this clonotype. V gene TRBV7-2 combines with J gene TRBJ2-1; 16 nucleotides line up with TRBD2. Germline V gene sequence: CDR1 SGHTA, CDR2 FQGNSA. J gave up 7 bases and V 4 bases, and 4 bases lay outside the gene matches. The CDR3 length is 16 residues. CDR3 DNA sequence: TGTGCCAGCAGCTCAAGGGGACTAGCGGGAGGGAATGAGCAGTTCTTC. Encoded protein: CASSSRGLAGGNEQFF.

This clonotype was recorded many times. The chain recombines TRBV3-1 with TRBJ1-6, with no clear D. The CDR3 totals 16 residues. Trimming took off 8 bases at V and 0 bases at J, with 14 bases between the two ends. CDR1 and CDR2 (germline): LGHDT, YNNKEL (reference sequence). As DNA, the CDR3 is TGTGCCAGCGGGCAGCGACTCAGCTCCTATAATTCACCCCTCCACTTT. Protein sequence: CASGQRLSSYNSPLHF.

In its sample, this clonotype was seen a few times. V and J are TRBV6-5 and TRBJ2-1; 11 nucleotides line up with TRBD2. Trimming at V came to 6 bases and at J to 0 bases, leaving 7 bases not matched to a gene. The CDR3 runs to 17 residues. Looked up from germline, CDR1 is MNHEY and CDR2 is SVGAGI. The CDR3 is CASRDTTSGVSYNEQFF. The CDR3 coding sequence is TGTGCCAGCAGGGATACGACTAGCGGGGTCTCCTACAATGAGCAGTTCTTC.

The CDR3 sequence: CAISAYRVSSSYEQYF. The CDR3 DNA sequence: TGTGCCATCAGTGCGTACCGGGTCAGCAGCTCCTACGAGCAGTACTTC. The J gene is TRBJ2-7, the V gene TRBV10-3; no clear D gene. The CDR3 extends over 16 amino acids. Trimming took off 4 bases at V and 0 bases at J, with 16 bases between the two ends. Germline CDR1 is ENHRY and CDR2 is SYGVKD.

The V and J genes are TRBV29-1 and TRBJ2-5; D remains unclear. The CDR3 spans 13 residues. V lost 7 bases and J lost 2, with 14 bases in between. Germline values: CDR1 SQVTM, CDR2 ANQGSEA. The CDR3 sequence: CSAGPRLQETQYF. The CDR3 coding sequence is TGCAGCGCTGGGCCGAGGCTACAAGAGACCCAGTACTTC.

V usage is TRBV5-4 and J usage is TRBJ2-2; 7 positions agree with TRBD2. The CDR3 totals 15 residues. After removal of 8 bases from V and 3 bases from J, the junction contained 10 bases not matched to a gene. The germline V gene has CDR1 SGHNT and CDR2 YYREEE (reference sequence). The CDR3 protein is CASTDRLADTGELFF. CDR3 in DNA: TGTGCCAGTACAGACCGACTAGCCGACACCGGGGAGCTGTTTTTT.

This clonotype was seen only a few times. The V call is TRBV7-2, the J call TRBJ2-1, with TRBD1 matching over 9 bases. This CDR3 comprises 15 residues. V was clipped by 5 bases and J by 1 base; unmatched bases: 3. Germline V gene lookup returns CDR1 SGHTA and CDR2 FQGNSA. CDR3 sequence reads: CASSADRGSYNEQFF. The CDR3 DNA is TGTGCCAGCAGCGCCGACAGGGGGTCCTACAATGAGCAGTTCTTC.

The chain employs TRBV12-3 or TRBV12-4 and TRBJ1-6; TRBD1 aligns across 7 bases. After removal of 5 bases from V and 4 bases from J, the junction contained 11 bases not matched to a gene. The CDR3 contains 17 residues. CDR3 sequence reads: CASSITQGGDYNSPLHF. Written as DNA, the CDR3 is TGTGCCAGCAGTATAACTCAGGGGGGGGATTATAATTCACCCCTCCACTTT.

This chain connects TRBV6-2 or TRBV6-3 to TRBJ2-5, with 7 bases matching TRBD2. CDR1 is MNHEY and CDR2 is SVGEGT in the germline V gene. The CDR3 sequence is 16 residues long. Trimming removed 6 bases from V and 4 bases from J; junction bases left unmatched: 14. DNA for the CDR3: TGTGCCAGCAGCCTCGGACTAGTAATCGGCACAGAGACCCAGTACTTC. This gives the protein CASSLGLVIGTETQYF.

In its sample, this clonotype was seen once. The V and J genes are TRBV2 and TRBJ2-4; tentatively, D is TRBD1 (6 bases). The CDR3 runs to 13 residues. Germline assignment: CDR1 SNHLY and CDR2 FYNNEI. V was cut by 7 bases and J by 7 bases, with 14 bases left in between. The CDR3 region has the DNA TGTGCCAGCATCACCAGGGGCTTGAACATTCAGTACTTC. Amino acid sequence: CASITRGLNIQYF. The whole variable domain, filled in from reference TRBV2 and TRBJ2-4, reads EPEVTQTPSHQVTQMGQEVILRCVPISNHLYFYWYRQILGQKVEFLVSFYNNEISEKSEIFDDQFSVERPDGSNFTLKIRSTKLEDSAMYFCASITRGLNIQYFGAGTRLSVL.

At least ten counts were recorded for this clonotype. This rearrangement joins TRBV14 to TRBJ2-7; 9 bases agree with TRBD2. CDR3 length: 15 amino acids. Germline V gene lookup returns CDR1 SGHDN and CDR2 FVKESK. J gave up 4 bases and V 2 bases, and 6 bases lay outside the gene matches. CDR3 residues: CASSQQPLAGYEQYF. The CDR3 region has the DNA TGTGCCAGCAGCCAACAGCCCCTAGCGGGGTACGAGCAGTACTTC.

This clonotype was seen many times. The V and J genes are TRBV9 and TRBJ2-1, with 9 bases matching TRBD2. CDR1 and CDR2 (germline): SGDLS, YYNGEE. Germline trimming cut 2 bases from V and 2 bases from J; bases unmatched to any gene: 5. This CDR3 contains 16 residues. The CDR3 DNA reads as TGTGCCAGCAGCGTGGTTCCTAGCGGGACCTACAATGAGCAGTTCTTC. It encodes CASSVVPSGTYNEQFF.

This rearrangement joins TRBV6-2 or TRBV6-3 to TRBJ2-1; no firm D call. Trimming took 4 bases from V and 8 from J, leaving 18 bases between them. Germline-derived CDR1 and CDR2 are MNHEY and SVGEGT. CDR3 length: 15 residues. CDR3: CASSSLLTEFDEQFF. CDR3 sequence (DNA): TGTGCCAGCAGTTCCCTCCTGACGGAGTTTGATGAGCAGTTCTTC.

The J gene is TRBJ2-3, the V gene TRBV9; 8 bases align to TRBD2. The V gene's germline CDR1 is SGDLS and CDR2 YYNGEE. The length of the CDR3 is 16 residues. The ends lost 3 bases at V and 3 bases at J; junction bases unmatched: 9. CDR3 in amino acids: CASSAQGLVGTDTQYF. CDR3 DNA: TGTGCCAGCAGCGCCCAGGGACTAGTGGGAACAGATACGCAGTATTTT. The full variable domain, completed using reference TRBV9 and TRBJ2-3, is DSGVTQTPKHLITATGQRVTLRCSPRSGDLSVYWYQQSLDQGLQFLIQYYNGEERAKGNILERFSAQQFPDLHSELNLSSLELGDSALYFCASSAQGLVGTDTQYFGPGTRLTVL.

The J gene is TRBJ1-2, the V gene TRBV7-2; TRBD1 agrees at 9 bases. The CDR3 is made up of 17 amino acids. Trimming at V came to 1 base and at J to 7 bases, leaving 13 bases not matched to a gene. The germline V gene has CDR1 SGHTA and CDR2 FQGNSA. For the CDR3, the DNA is TGTGCCAGCAGCTTAGGGCCGGGACAGGGCCCCACCGGTGGCTACACCTTC. Its protein product is CASSLGPGQGPTGGYTF.

The chain employs TRBV7-9 and TRBJ2-1; 9 bases fit TRBD2. From germline, CDR1 is SEHNR and CDR2 FQNEAQ (reference sequence). V shed 5 bases and J 3 bases; nucleotides not matched to a gene: 8. The CDR3 totals 16 residues. This chain's CDR3 is CASSITWTSVYNEQFF. For the CDR3, the DNA is TGTGCCAGCAGCATAACCTGGACTAGCGTCTACAATGAGCAGTTCTTC.

A few counts support this clonotype. The chain joins TRBV7-2 to TRBJ2-1, with 12 bases that match TRBD2. With V trimmed by 1 base and J by 9 bases, 10 bases remained unmatched. The germline gives CDR1 SGHTA, CDR2 FQGNSA. The CDR3 loop spans 17 amino acids. CDR3 bases: TGTGCCAGCAGCTTAGGGACTAGCGGGAATCTTTTAGGTGAGCAGTTCTTC. This translates into CASSLGTSGNLLGEQFF.

This chain connects TRBV12-3 or TRBV12-4 to TRBJ2-5; 7 nucleotides agree with TRBD2. The ends lost 3 bases at V and 4 bases at J; junction bases unmatched: 2. CDR3 length equals 13 residues. Here the CDR3 DNA reads TGTGCCAGCAGTTTCGGGGGGTCAGAGACCCAGTACTTC. This sequence encodes CASSFGGSETQYF.

Only a few counts were recorded for this clonotype. V gene TRBV11-3 combines with J gene TRBJ1-6, with no clear D. The germline V and J ends were trimmed by 2 bases and 7 bases, with 15 bases remaining between them. This CDR3 comprises 16 residues. The V gene's germline CDR1 is SGHNT and CDR2 YENEEA. CDR3 DNA: TGTGCCAGCAGCTTACCATCGGGCAAGGAGAATTCACCCCTCCACTTT. It is translated as CASSLPSGKENSPLHF.

This chain uses TRBV5-1 with TRBJ2-1; 8 bases map to TRBD2. J gave up 4 bases and V 5 bases, and 14 bases lay outside the gene matches. The V gene's germline CDR1 is SGHRS and CDR2 YFSETQ. The CDR3 length is 17 residues. The CDR3 loop reads CASRRVAGGLIYNEQFF. CDR3 DNA: TGCGCCAGCAGGCGGGTTGCGGGAGGACTAATTTACAATGAGCAGTTCTTC.

The chain links TRBV10-3 to TRBJ2-7; 7 positions match TRBD2. Per germline, CDR1 ENHRY and CDR2 SYGVKD. The CDR3 covers 15 residues. After removal of 3 bases from V and 2 bases from J, the junction contained 7 bases not matched to a gene. The DNA of the CDR3 is TGTGCCATCAGTGAATCGGCGGGAGCACCCTACGAGCAGTACTTC. Translation gives CAISESAGAPYEQYF.

The chain links TRBV21-1 to TRBJ2-5; the tabulated D call, TRBD2, remains unverified against the DNA. TRBV21-1 is shown as a pseudogene. The CDR3 extends over 17 amino acids. This chain's CDR3 is CASSKAWRAGWIETQYF. The CDR3, as DNA: TGTGCCAGCAGCAAAGCGTGGCGGGCCGGATGGATCGAGACCCAGTACTTC.

The chain links TRBV7-2 to TRBJ1-1; TRBD1 agrees at 9 bases. The V and J ends lost 7 bases and 7 bases, in that order; junction bases with no gene match: 7. CDR1 is SGHTA and CDR2 is FQGNSA in the germline V gene. CDR3 length equals 13 residues. The CDR3 protein is CASIRDRESEAFF. The DNA for the CDR3 is TGTGCCAGCATACGGGACAGGGAGAGTGAAGCTTTCTTT.

The chain employs TRBV20-1 and TRBJ1-3, with 7 bases identical to TRBD1. Unmatched junction bases numbered 4, after V lost 2 bases and J lost 3 bases. In germline, CDR1 is DFQATT, CDR2 SNEGSKA (reference sequence). The CDR3 totals 14 residues. CDR3: CSARTQGVGNTIYF. In nucleotides, the CDR3 is TGCAGTGCTAGAACGCAGGGGGTTGGAAACACCATATATTTT.